The entry below gives a single TCR beta chain sequence along with its context. The antigen remains undetermined. CDR1 is SGHTA, CDR2 FQGNSA, per germline. The CDR3 sequence is 14 residues long. Trimming at V came to 5 bases and at J to 4 bases, leaving 5 bases not matched to a gene. This specimen belongs to a study of T cells after posttransplantation cyclophosphamide. Notes on the study in general: Later post-transplant blood repertoires were often dominated by donor CD8+ memory clones. TRB overlap between skin or GI tissue T cells and blood was limited.

Measured with immunoSEQ multiplex PCR; TCRdb has only the in-frame clones, and not every one. Among around 16,000 clones, 85% to 95% were seen once, and the ten largest hold 0.27%. Cells defined as naive were viable CD3+CD4+ or CD3+CD8+ and CCR7+CD45RA+CD45RO-CD95-CD27+CD28+. On the day of bone marrow donation, the related graft donor provided peripheral blood. Sequencing input: naive CD4+ T cells sorted from blood. The clonotype was recovered from a woman aged 45-65 years in good health and a related stem cell transplant donor. The chain couples TRBV7-2 to TRBJ1-2; 9 positions agree with TRBD1. For the CDR3, the DNA is TGTGCCAGCAGCCCTGGGACAGGGCCCTATGGCTACACCTTC. Amino acids: CASSPGTGPYGYTF.